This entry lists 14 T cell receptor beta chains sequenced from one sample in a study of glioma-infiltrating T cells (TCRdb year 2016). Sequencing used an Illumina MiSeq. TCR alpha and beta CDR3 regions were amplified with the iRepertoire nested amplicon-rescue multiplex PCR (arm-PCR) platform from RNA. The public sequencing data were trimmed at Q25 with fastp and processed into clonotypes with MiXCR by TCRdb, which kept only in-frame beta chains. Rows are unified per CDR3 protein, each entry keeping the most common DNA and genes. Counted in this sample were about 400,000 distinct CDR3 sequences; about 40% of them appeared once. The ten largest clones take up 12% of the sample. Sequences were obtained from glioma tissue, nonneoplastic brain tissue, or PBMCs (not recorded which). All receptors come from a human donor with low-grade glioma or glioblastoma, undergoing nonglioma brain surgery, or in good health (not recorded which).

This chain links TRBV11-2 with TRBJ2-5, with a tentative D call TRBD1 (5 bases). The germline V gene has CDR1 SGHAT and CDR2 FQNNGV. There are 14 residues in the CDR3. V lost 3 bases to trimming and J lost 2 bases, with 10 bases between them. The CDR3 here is CASSFQGDQETQYF. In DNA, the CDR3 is TGTGCCAGCAGCTTCCAAGGGGATCAAGAGACCCAGTACTTC.

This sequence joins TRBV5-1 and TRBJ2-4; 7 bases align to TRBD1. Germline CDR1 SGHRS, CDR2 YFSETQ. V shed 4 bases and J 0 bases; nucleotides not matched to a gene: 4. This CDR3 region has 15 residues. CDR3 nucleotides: TGCGCCAGCAGCGAGGGACAGCTAGCCAAAAACATTCAGTACTTC. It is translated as CASSEGQLAKNIQYF.

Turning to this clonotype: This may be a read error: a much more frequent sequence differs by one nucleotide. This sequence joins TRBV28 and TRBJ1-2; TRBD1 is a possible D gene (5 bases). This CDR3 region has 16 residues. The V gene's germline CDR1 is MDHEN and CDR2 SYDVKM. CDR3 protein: CASSLTRQSPNCGYTF. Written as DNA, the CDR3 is TGTGCCAGCAGTTTAACCAGACAGAGTCCTAACTGTGGCTACACCTTC.

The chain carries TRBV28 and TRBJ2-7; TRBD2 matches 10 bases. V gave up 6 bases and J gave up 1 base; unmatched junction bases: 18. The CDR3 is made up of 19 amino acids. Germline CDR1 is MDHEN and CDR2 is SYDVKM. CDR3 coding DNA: TGTGCCAGCAGCCCCACACCGACCACGGGACTAGCGAAATCCTACGAGCAGTACTTC. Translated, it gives CASSPTPTTGLAKSYEQYF.

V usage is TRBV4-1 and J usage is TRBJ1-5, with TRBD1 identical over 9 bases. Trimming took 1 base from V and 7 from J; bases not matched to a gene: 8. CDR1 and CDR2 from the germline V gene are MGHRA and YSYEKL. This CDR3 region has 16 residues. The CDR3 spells CASSQADRGLQQPQHF. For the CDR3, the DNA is TGCGCCAGCAGCCAAGCGGACAGGGGTCTTCAGCAGCCCCAGCATTTT.

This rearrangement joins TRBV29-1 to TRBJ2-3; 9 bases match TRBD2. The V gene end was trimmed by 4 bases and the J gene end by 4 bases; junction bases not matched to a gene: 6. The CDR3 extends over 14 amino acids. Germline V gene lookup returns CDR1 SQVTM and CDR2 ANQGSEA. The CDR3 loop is CSVVGTSIPDTQYF. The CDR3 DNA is TGCAGCGTTGTGGGGACTAGCATACCAGATACGCAGTATTTT.

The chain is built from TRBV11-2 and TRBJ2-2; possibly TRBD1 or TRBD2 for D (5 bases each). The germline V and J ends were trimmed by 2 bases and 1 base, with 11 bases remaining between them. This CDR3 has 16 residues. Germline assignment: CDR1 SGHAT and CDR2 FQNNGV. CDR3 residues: CASSLRDPQNTGELFF. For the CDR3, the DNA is TGTGCCAGCAGCTTACGGGACCCACAGAACACCGGGGAGCTGTTTTTT.

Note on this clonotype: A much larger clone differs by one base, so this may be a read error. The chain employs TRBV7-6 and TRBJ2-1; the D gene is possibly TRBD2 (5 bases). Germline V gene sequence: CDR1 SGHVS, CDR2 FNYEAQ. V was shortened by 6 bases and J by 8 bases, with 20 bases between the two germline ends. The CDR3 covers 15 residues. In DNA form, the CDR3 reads TGTGCCAGCAGTTATATCGGGAAGATAATCTATGAGCAGTTCTTC. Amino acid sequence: CASSYIGKIIYEQFF.

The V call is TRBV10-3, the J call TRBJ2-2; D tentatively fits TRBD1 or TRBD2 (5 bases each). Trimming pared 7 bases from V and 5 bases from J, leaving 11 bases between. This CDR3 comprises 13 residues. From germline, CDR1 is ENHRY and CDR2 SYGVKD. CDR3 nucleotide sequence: TGTGCCATCACTGGGACCCCAACCGGGGAGCTGTTTTTT. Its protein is CAITGTPTGELFF.

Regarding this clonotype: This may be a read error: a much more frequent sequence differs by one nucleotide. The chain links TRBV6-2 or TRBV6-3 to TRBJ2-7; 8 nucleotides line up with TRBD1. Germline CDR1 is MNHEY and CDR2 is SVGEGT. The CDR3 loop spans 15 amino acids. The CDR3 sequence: CASSYRTGTAYEQHF. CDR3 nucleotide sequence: TGTGCCAGCAGTTACCGGACAGGGACAGCCTACGAGCAGCACTTC.

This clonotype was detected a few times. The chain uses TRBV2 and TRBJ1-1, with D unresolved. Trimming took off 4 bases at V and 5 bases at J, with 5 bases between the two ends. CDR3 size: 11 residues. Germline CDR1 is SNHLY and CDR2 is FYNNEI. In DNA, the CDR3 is TGTGCCAGCAGTGGATTAACTGAAGCTTTCTTT. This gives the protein CASSGLTEAFF. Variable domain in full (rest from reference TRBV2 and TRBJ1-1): EPEVTQTPSHQVTQMGQEVILRCVPISNHLYFYWYRQILGQKVEFLVSFYNNEISEKSEIFDDQFSVERPDGSNFTLKIRSTKLEDSAMYFCASSGLTEAFFGQGTRLTVV.

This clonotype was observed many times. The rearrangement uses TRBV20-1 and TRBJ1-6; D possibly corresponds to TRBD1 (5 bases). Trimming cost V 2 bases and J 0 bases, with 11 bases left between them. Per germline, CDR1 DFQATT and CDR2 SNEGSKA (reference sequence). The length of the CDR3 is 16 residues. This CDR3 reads CSARLQDSSYNSPLHF. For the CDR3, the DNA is TGCAGTGCTAGATTACAGGATAGCTCCTATAATTCACCCCTCCACTTT.

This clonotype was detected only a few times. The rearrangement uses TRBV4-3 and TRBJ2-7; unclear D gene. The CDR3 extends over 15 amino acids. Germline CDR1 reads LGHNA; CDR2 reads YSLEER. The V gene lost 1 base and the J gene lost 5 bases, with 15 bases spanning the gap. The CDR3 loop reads CASSQAFTTADEQYF. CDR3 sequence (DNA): TGCGCCAGCAGCCAAGCTTTCACGACGGCGGACGAGCAGTACTTC.

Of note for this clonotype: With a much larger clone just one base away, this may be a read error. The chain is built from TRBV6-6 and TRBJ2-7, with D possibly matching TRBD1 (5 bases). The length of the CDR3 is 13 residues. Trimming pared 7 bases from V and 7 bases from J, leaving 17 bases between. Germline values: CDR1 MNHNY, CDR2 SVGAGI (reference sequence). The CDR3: CASTRDSYKEQYF. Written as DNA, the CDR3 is TGTGCCAGCACCCGTGACAGCTACAAAGAGCAGTACTTC.